This passage covers 28 T cell receptor beta chains from one sample sequenced in a study of T-cell reconstitution after alpha-beta-depleted transplantation in children. A TCRbeta library incorporating unique molecular identifiers was prepared. TCRdb called the PCR reads again in MiXCR, with one record for every CDR3 protein. Counted here are around 270,000 distinct CDR3 sequences, 10% occurring once; the ten biggest clones make up around 7.5%. Source: PBMCs, taken before TCRalphabeta/CD19-depleted stem cell transplant. The source of these receptors is a boy less than two years old with acute myeloid leukemia, due to receive a stem cell transplant.

This clonotype has more than one count but fewer than ten. The V and J genes are TRBV4-3 and TRBJ2-1; unclear D gene. Germline V gene lookup returns CDR1 LGHNA and CDR2 YSLEER. The CDR3 length is 16 residues. Trimming removed 2 bases at V and 0 bases at J, with 11 bases between. The CDR3 DNA sequence: TGCGCCAGCAGCCAACGAGAGTTCCCCTCCTACAATGAGCAGTTCTTC. Translation gives CASSQREFPSYNEQFF.

This clonotype has only a few counts. This sequence joins TRBV12-3 or TRBV12-4 and TRBJ2-5; TRBD1 agrees at 9 bases. There are 14 residues in the CDR3. Trimming cost V 5 bases and J 9 bases; bases outside gene matches: 10. The CDR3 is CASSPLRDRAAQYF. The CDR3, as DNA: TGTGCCAGCAGTCCCCTCCGGGACAGGGCGGCCCAGTACTTC.

The table lists this clonotype with many counts. V and J are TRBV9 and TRBJ1-2; TRBD1 aligns across 7 bases. V lost 4 bases to trimming and J lost 3 bases; unmatched junction nucleotides: 9. Germline V gives CDR1 SGDLS, CDR2 YYNGEE. The CDR3 consists of 15 residues. Here the CDR3 reads CASSPRSDRDYGYTF. The CDR3 nucleotides read TGTGCCAGCAGCCCCCGCAGCGACAGGGACTATGGCTACACCTTC.

Regarding this clonotype: This clone may be a read error of a much larger clone one base away. This sequence joins TRBV7-2 and TRBJ2-2, with D unresolved. The germline V gene has CDR1 SGHTA and CDR2 FQGNSA. CDR3 size: 15 residues. The V gene lost 6 bases and the J gene lost 5 bases, with 16 bases spanning the gap. The chain's CDR3 is CASSSLNWGTGELFF. The CDR3 DNA is TGTGCCAGCAGTTCCCTAAACTGGGGAACCGGGGAGCTGTTTTTT.

As for this clonotype: A much larger clone sits a single nucleotide away, making a read error possible. The chain is built from TRBV19 and TRBJ1-4; D call uncertain. V lost 4 bases to trimming and J lost 3 bases, with 9 bases between them. Germline V lookup: CDR1 LNHDA, CDR2 SQIVND (reference sequence). This CDR3 is 14 amino acids long. CDR3 sequence reads: CASSKARANEKLFF. In DNA, the CDR3 is TGTGCCAGTAGTAAGGCGAGGGCTAATGAAAAACTGTTTTTT.

This clonotype has ten or more counts. J is TRBJ1-2 and V is TRBV12-3 or TRBV12-4; D might be TRBD1 (5 bases). This CDR3 is 13 amino acids long. Between the trimmed V and J ends, which lost 5 bases and 1 base, there was a span of 8 bases. The CDR3 sequence is CASSTQGNYGYTF. For the CDR3, the DNA is TGTGCCAGCAGTACCCAGGGTAACTATGGCTACACCTTC.

V usage is TRBV11-2 and J usage is TRBJ2-6; TRBD1 matches 12 bases. Losses at the gene ends were 5 bases for V and 0 bases for J; bases not matched to a gene: 5. The CDR3 runs to 18 residues. Germline lookup yields CDR1 SGHAT and CDR2 FQNNGV. Written as DNA, the CDR3 is TGTGCCAGCAGCGCGGGACAGGGGGCCCCCTCTGGGGCCAACGTCCTGACTTTC. This gives the protein CASSAGQGAPSGANVLTF.

With regard to this clonotype: At one end, the junction sequence differs from germline, possibly due to a read error. The chain joins TRBV24-1 to TRBJ1-1; no clear D gene. Per germline, CDR1 KGHDR and CDR2 SFDVKD. The CDR3 loop spans 14 amino acids. CDR3 loop: CATSDIEGRTKAFF. CDR3 coding DNA: TGTGCCACCAGTGACATAGAAGGGCGCACTAAAGCTTTCTTT.

The table lists this clonotype with many counts. The chain recombines TRBV7-3 with TRBJ2-5; D tentatively reads TRBD1 or TRBD2 (5 bases each). The CDR3 consists of 13 residues. Trimming took 4 bases from V and 3 from J, leaving 9 bases between them. The germline gives CDR1 SGHTA, CDR2 FQGTGA. The CDR3 loop is CASSYRGEETQYF. DNA for the CDR3: TGTGCCAGCAGCTACAGAGGGGAAGAGACCCAGTACTTC.

This clonotype was detected a few times. CDR3 in DNA: TGTGCCAGCAGCCCAACAGGGAATGGCTACACCTTC. Protein product: CASSPTGNGYTF. This chain uses TRBV12-3 or TRBV12-4 with TRBJ1-2; D is perhaps TRBD1 (6 bases). The germline V and J ends were trimmed by 6 bases and 6 bases, with 11 bases remaining between them. This CDR3 region has 12 residues.

This clonotype was found many times. The chain carries TRBV4-2 and TRBJ2-7; TRBD2 agrees at 13 bases. This CDR3 has 17 residues. Losses at the gene ends were 1 base for V and 7 bases for J; bases not matched to a gene: 10. Looked up from germline, CDR1 is LGHNA and CDR2 is YNFKEQ. The CDR3 loop is CASSQGSWTSGSKEQYF. The DNA of the CDR3 is TGTGCCAGCAGCCAAGGCTCCTGGACTAGCGGGAGTAAGGAGCAGTACTTC.

V usage is TRBV19 and J usage is TRBJ1-1; 7 bases are shared with TRBD1. Germline CDR1 reads LNHDA; CDR2 reads SQIVND (reference sequence). CDR3 length: 12 residues. V lost 6 bases and J lost 9; bases outside the gene matches: 7. CDR3 sequence (DNA): TGTGCCAGTAGCCTAGGACAGGCCAAAGCTTTCTTT. Translating it yields CASSLGQAKAFF.

This clonotype appeared many times. This chain links TRBV5-5 with TRBJ2-1, with 14 bases identical to TRBD2. This CDR3 contains 16 residues. The V segment lost 3 bases and the J segment 9 bases; nucleotides outside the gene matches: 8. Per the germline V gene, CDR1 is SGHKS and CDR2 is YYEKEE (reference sequence). Written as DNA, the CDR3 is TGTGCCAGCAGCTCGCTGGGACTAGCGGGAGCTCCTGAGCAGTTCTTC. Protein: CASSSLGLAGAPEQFF.

This clonotype was counted ten times or more. The chain uses TRBV10-3 and TRBJ2-5; TRBD2 matches at 12 bases. The CDR3 has 15 amino acids. CDR1 and CDR2 (germline): ENHRY, SYGVKD. J gave up 4 bases and V 7 bases, and 7 bases lay outside the gene matches. The DNA of the CDR3 is TGTGCCATCAATCCTAGCGGGGGGGCGGGAGAGACCCAGTACTTC. Translating gives CAINPSGGAGETQYF.

This clonotype was observed at least ten times. This sequence joins TRBV6-1 and TRBJ1-5; tentative D call: TRBD1 (5 bases). The V gene's germline CDR1 is MNHNS and CDR2 SASEGT. The CDR3 has 15 residues. Trimming took off 5 bases at V and 0 bases at J, with 11 bases between the two ends. CDR3 residues: CASSQYRYSNQPQHF. The CDR3 region has the DNA TGTGCCAGCAGTCAATACAGGTATAGCAATCAGCCCCAGCATTTT.

V is TRBV20-1 and J is TRBJ2-5, with 15 positions matching TRBD2. Germline CDR1 reads DFQATT; CDR2 reads SNEGSKA (reference sequence). This CDR3 comprises 15 residues. Trimming at V came to 6 bases and at J to 6 bases, leaving 8 bases not matched to a gene. The CDR3 coding sequence is TGCAGTGCCAGGACTAGCGGGGGGGCATTTCAGACCCAGTACTTC. It translates to CSARTSGGAFQTQYF.

The gene calls are TRBV15 and TRBJ1-6; D gene uncertain. CDR1 and CDR2 from the germline V gene are LNHNV and YYDKDF (reference sequence). With 3 bases removed from V and 0 bases from J, the gap between germline ends came to 9 bases. The length of the CDR3 is 16 residues. CDR3 amino acids: CATSRYASSYNSPLHF. In nucleotides, the CDR3 is TGTGCCACCAGCAGGTACGCAAGCTCCTATAATTCACCCCTCCACTTT.

The chain recombines TRBV5-6 with TRBJ2-2; TRBD1 is a possible D gene (6 bases). The CDR3 extends over 14 amino acids. Looked up from germline, CDR1 is SGHDT and CDR2 is YYEEEE. V was pared by 0 bases and J by 7 bases, with 10 bases between. CDR3 region: CASSLGGRVGELFF. The CDR3 nucleotides read TGTGCCAGCAGCTTGGGGGGGCGCGTCGGGGAGCTGTTTTTT.

This clonotype appeared many times. The rearrangement links TRBV28 to TRBJ2-6; D is ambiguous. This CDR3 has 15 amino acids. With 2 bases removed from V and 1 base from J, the gap between germline ends came to 6 bases. Germline-derived CDR1 and CDR2 are MDHEN and SYDVKM. The CDR3, as DNA: TGTGCCAGCAGTTTAGGGCCGTCTGGGGCCAACGTCCTGACTTTC. Its translation is CASSLGPSGANVLTF.

V usage is TRBV19 and J usage is TRBJ2-3; 9 bases agree with TRBD2. The germline V gene has CDR1 LNHDA and CDR2 SQIVND (reference sequence). V shed 6 bases and J 1 base; nucleotides not matched to a gene: 14. The CDR3 spans 18 residues. As DNA, the CDR3 is TGTGCCAGTAGCAAGGAGCGGGAGGTGCCCCTCGGCACAGATACGCAGTATTTT. Amino acid sequence: CASSKEREVPLGTDTQYF.

This clonotype was detected many times. The V gene is TRBV28, the J gene TRBJ2-1, with 8 bases matching TRBD1. CDR3 length: 16 residues. V shed 4 bases, J shed 0 bases, and the junction held 5 bases outside the gene matches. Germline V gene lookup returns CDR1 MDHEN and CDR2 SYDVKM. As DNA, the CDR3 is TGTGCCAGCAGTTCCTGGACAGGGAGCTCCTACAATGAGCAGTTCTTC. Its translation: CASSSWTGSSYNEQFF.

This clonotype was observed at least ten times. The genes are TRBV12-3 or TRBV12-4 and TRBJ2-7; TRBD2 matches 7 bases. The CDR3 totals 16 residues. Trimming at V came to 1 base and at J to 0 bases, leaving 6 bases not matched to a gene. CDR3 residues: CASSLVGGSSSYEQYF. CDR3 nucleotide sequence: TGTGCCAGCAGTTTAGTGGGGGGGTCAAGCTCCTACGAGCAGTACTTC.

V and J are TRBV12-3 or TRBV12-4 and TRBJ1-2; tentative D call: TRBD1 (5 bases). V was shortened by 3 bases and J by 4 bases, with 12 bases between the two germline ends. The CDR3 runs 14 residues. The CDR3 sequence: CASSFGGLGYGYTF. Written as DNA, the CDR3 is TGTGCCAGCAGTTTCGGGGGATTGGGCTATGGCTACACCTTC.

There are many counts of this clonotype. The chain joins TRBV7-2 to TRBJ2-5; TRBD2 agrees at 7 bases. This CDR3 has 15 amino acids. J was trimmed by 2 bases and V by 4 bases; bases with no gene match: 7. Germline-derived CDR1 and CDR2 are SGHTA and FQGNSA. The DNA for the CDR3 is TGTGCCAGCAGCTCATTGGGAGGGGTGCAAGAGACCCAGTACTTC. This gives the protein CASSSLGGVQETQYF.

This clonotype was detected many times. This chain links TRBV7-8 with TRBJ2-1; TRBD1 agrees at 9 bases. Losses at the gene ends were 5 bases for V and 6 bases for J; bases not matched to a gene: 11. Germline V gene lookup returns CDR1 SGHVS and CDR2 FQNEAQ. This CDR3 has 16 residues. The CDR3 coding sequence is TGTGCCAGCAGCCATACAGACAAGACAGGGGGCAATGAGCAGTTCTTC. It translates to CASSHTDKTGGNEQFF.

There are a few counts of this clonotype. This chain uses TRBV20-1 with TRBJ2-1, with TRBD2 matching 7 bases. Trimming took 0 bases from V and 7 from J; bases not matched to a gene: 6. Per the germline V gene, CDR1 is DFQATT and CDR2 is SNEGSKA (reference sequence). The CDR3 runs to 14 residues. The CDR3, as DNA: TGCAGTGCTAGAGATCTCAAGCGGGGTAATGAGCAGTTCTTC. Its protein is CSARDLKRGNEQFF.

The V call is TRBV7-3, the J call TRBJ2-1; 7 positions match TRBD2. Germline CDR1 reads SGHTA; CDR2 reads FQGTGA. Trimming cost V 5 bases and J 3 bases; bases outside gene matches: 10. The CDR3 length is 16 residues. Here the CDR3 DNA reads TGTGCCAGCAGCCAAGGGCGGGCTAGCGGCTACAATGAGCAGTTCTTC. It translates to CASSQGRASGYNEQFF. Full variable domain (outside the CDR3, taken from reference TRBV7-3 and TRBJ2-1): GAGVSQTPSNKVTEKGKYVELRCDPISGHTALYWYRQSLGQGPEFLIYFQGTGAADDSGLPNDRFFAVRPEGSVSTLKIQRTERGDSAVYLCASSQGRASGYNEQFFGPGTRLTVL.

In this sample, this clonotype turned up many times. The chain combines TRBV12-3 or TRBV12-4 with TRBJ2-5, with 8 bases that match TRBD1. The CDR3 consists of 15 residues. The V segment lost 1 base and the J segment 4 bases; nucleotides outside the gene matches: 5. The CDR3 protein is CASSLEWTGTETQYF. CDR3 nucleotides: TGTGCCAGCAGTTTAGAGTGGACAGGGACAGAGACCCAGTACTTC.